This TCR beta chain was sequenced in a study of T cells after yellow fever vaccination. General study findings and limits: Post-booster repertoires again held most primary-vaccination clones (about 95% CD4, about 88% CD8). The CD4 compartment and the CD8 compartment contained a small share of clonotypes in common.

Trimming took off 5 bases at V and 8 bases at J, with 19 bases between the two ends. The CDR3 is made up of 15 amino acids. As for this clonotype: Its antigen is unidentified.

As TCR cDNA was made by 5'RACE template switching, a universal primer site and UMIs were added. TCRdb re-analysed the 5' RACE reads in MiXCR, keeping a single row per CDR3 protein. Among 450,000 to 550,000 distinct CDR3 sequences listed, 21% were seen once. This clonotype was obtained from a man aged 18-30 years who received the YFV17D yellow fever vaccine. The material was PBMCs, obtained approximately 20 days after the first yellow fever vaccination. This chain connects TRBV12-3 or TRBV12-4 to TRBJ2-1, with D possibly being TRBD1 (6 bases). The chain's CDR3 is CASSVIPGHSYEQFF. The CDR3 nucleotides read TGTGCCAGCAGTGTGATACCGGGACACTCCTATGAGCAGTTCTTC.